One and the same sample provided the 23 T cell receptor beta chains below, sequenced in a study of Ad26.COV2.S vaccination and SARS-CoV-2 variants. The treatment: about 20 received Ad26.COV2.S at low or high dose, single or two shots; 5 received placebo; per-sample allocation not given. Sampling happened 63 days after the first vaccine or placebo injection. Repertoires were generated with immunoSEQ multiplex PCR, while TCRdb's copy carries only in-frame clones and drops some. Here the sample spans 300,000 to 400,000 clones, approximately 85% being singletons. The source was peripheral blood, collected in a trial of Ad26.COV2.S vaccine versus placebo. The receptors shown here come from a person between 18 and 65 years old who received the Ad26.COV2.S COVID-19 vaccine or a placebo.

The V call is TRBV10-1, the J call TRBJ2-1, with 7 bases identical to TRBD2. The CDR3 is 14 amino acids. The germline gives CDR1 WNHNN, CDR2 SYGVQD (reference sequence). After removal of 0 bases from V and 6 bases from J, the junction contained 2 bases not matched to a gene. CDR3: CASSESGTTNEQFF. CDR3 sequence (DNA): TGCGCCAGCAGTGAGTCCGGGACTACCAATGAGCAGTTCTTC.

This clone was counted a single time. The V gene is TRBV15, the J gene TRBJ2-7, with D possibly called TRBD1 or TRBD2 (5 bases each). Germline lookup yields CDR1 LNHNV and CDR2 YYDKDF (reference sequence). V was clipped by 4 bases and J by 6 bases, with 16 bases between them. The CDR3 covers 14 residues. CDR3 protein: CATSKGLGDGEQYF. The CDR3 DNA reads TGTGCCACCAGCAAGGGCCTTGGGGACGGCGAGCAGTACTTC.

This rearrangement joins TRBV7-8 to TRBJ1-2, with TRBD1 identical over 9 bases. The CDR3 is made up of 14 amino acids. Germline V gene sequence: CDR1 SGHVS, CDR2 FQNEAQ. V lost 3 bases and J lost 6; bases outside the gene matches: 5. This CDR3 reads CASSFTDRGDGYTF. CDR3 nucleotides: TGTGCCAGCAGCTTTACGGACAGGGGCGATGGCTACACCTTC.

The J gene is TRBJ2-7, the V gene TRBV6-1; no clear D gene. Looked up from germline, CDR1 is MNHNS and CDR2 is SASEGT. V lost 3 bases and J 3 bases, leaving 9 bases between the germline ends. The CDR3 totals 13 residues. CDR3 DNA: TGTGCCAGCAGTGAGAGAAGGGTCTACGAGCAGTACTTC. Its translation is CASSERRVYEQYF.

The rearrangement links TRBV5-1 to TRBJ2-7; 8 nucleotides align to TRBD1. CDR1 is SGHRS, CDR2 YFSETQ, per germline. V trimming: 4 bases; J trimming: 0 bases; junction bases outside the gene matches: 6. The CDR3 extends over 15 amino acids. CDR3 DNA: TGCGCCAGCAGCGCGGGACAGGAGAGCTCCTACGAGCAGTACTTC. Translation: CASSAGQESSYEQYF.

This clone showed up just once. V is TRBV5-1 and J is TRBJ2-2; TRBD2 matches at 7 bases. This CDR3 comprises 15 residues. V shed 3 bases and J 4 bases; nucleotides not matched to a gene: 6. CDR1 and CDR2 (germline): SGHRS, YFSETQ. The CDR3 nucleotides read TGCGCCAGCAGCTCCTGGGGGGGGTCCACCGGGGAGCTGTTTTTT. As protein: CASSSWGGSTGELFF.

This sequence joins TRBV11-2 and TRBJ2-5; 14 bases align to TRBD2. The CDR3 covers 16 residues. V shed 5 bases, J shed 1 base, and the junction held 3 bases outside the gene matches. Germline CDR1 is SGHAT and CDR2 is FQNNGV. The CDR3 here is CASSAGLAGGQETQYF. The CDR3 DNA sequence: TGTGCCAGCAGCGCCGGACTAGCGGGGGGCCAAGAGACCCAGTACTTC.

In its sample, this clone was seen a few times. The V and J genes are TRBV4-3 and TRBJ1-2, with a tentative D call TRBD1 (5 bases). CDR3 length: 17 amino acids. Trimming pared 1 base from V and 2 bases from J, leaving 17 bases between. CDR1 is LGHNA, CDR2 YSLEER, per germline. CDR3 sequence (DNA): TGCGCCAGCAGCCAAGGTTTCAAAACAGGATTCAACTATGGCTACACCTTC. Translating gives CASSQGFKTGFNYGYTF.

The rearrangement links TRBV7-8 to TRBJ1-6; D possibly corresponds to TRBD1 (5 bases). The length of the CDR3 is 14 residues. Trimming removed 3 bases at V and 8 bases at J, with 11 bases between. Germline CDR1 reads SGHVS; CDR2 reads FQNEAQ. The CDR3 here is CASSFDSAYSPLHF. CDR3 nucleotides: TGTGCCAGCAGCTTCGACAGCGCCTATTCACCCCTCCACTTT.

The J gene is TRBJ1-1, the V gene TRBV12-3 or TRBV12-4; 7 bases line up with TRBD1. V shed 6 bases, J shed 6 bases, and the junction held 7 bases outside the gene matches. The CDR3 is made up of 13 amino acids. Written as DNA, the CDR3 is TGTGCCAGCAGGACAGGGAGCTACGCTGAAGCTTTCTTT. This encodes CASRTGSYAEAFF.

The chain recombines TRBV27 with TRBJ2-1; D ambiguous. Trimming cost V 3 bases and J 2 bases, with 11 bases left between them. The germline V gene has CDR1 MNHEY and CDR2 SMNVEV (reference sequence). This CDR3 is 15 amino acids long. The CDR3 nucleotides read TGTGCCAGCAGTTTCGGGCTCAGGACCTACAATGAGCAGTTCTTC. Its translation: CASSFGLRTYNEQFF.

The rearrangement uses TRBV5-5 and TRBJ2-3; 13 nucleotides align to TRBD2. V lost 1 base, J lost 0 bases, and 5 bases stayed unmatched. Germline V CDR1 and CDR2: SGHKS, YYEKEE (reference sequence). The CDR3 has 18 amino acids. The CDR3 bases are TGTGCCAGCAGCTTGTCAGGGACTAGCGGGACTAGCACAGATACGCAGTATTTT. Amino acids: CASSLSGTSGTSTDTQYF.

V and J are TRBV19 and TRBJ2-7; 10 bases match TRBD2. Germline values: CDR1 LNHDA, CDR2 SQIVND (reference sequence). The CDR3 runs to 13 residues. J lost 3 bases, V lost 6 bases, and 2 bases had no gene match. For the CDR3, the DNA is TGTGCCAGTAGGGTAGCGGGGGGCTACGAGCAGTACTTC. Protein: CASRVAGGYEQYF.

This clone was found once. This specimen includes other DNA sequences encoding the same CDR3. The CDR3 region has the DNA TGTGCCAGCTCACCCGGGACAGGGGTCCACGAGCAGTACTTC. Translation gives CASSPGTGVHEQYF. This chain joins TRBV18 and TRBJ2-7, with TRBD1 identical over 10 bases. CDR3 length: 14 amino acids. Trimming removed 3 bases from V and 5 bases from J; junction bases left unmatched: 4. CDR1 KGHSH and CDR2 LQKENI come from the germline V gene.

The genes are TRBV28 and TRBJ2-5, with 8 bases that match TRBD1. With V trimmed by 5 bases and J by 5 bases, 4 bases remained unmatched. This CDR3 has 13 amino acids. Germline assignment: CDR1 MDHEN and CDR2 SYDVKM. CDR3 protein: CASSHRDRETQYF. DNA for the CDR3: TGTGCCAGCAGTCACCGGGACAGGGAGACCCAGTACTTC. Filled out from reference TRBV28 and TRBJ2-5, the complete variable domain reads DVKVTQSSRYLVKRTGEKVFLECVQDMDHENMFWYRQDPGLGLRLIYFSYDVKMKEKGDIPEGYSVSREKKERFSLILESASTNQTSMYLCASSHRDRETQYFGPGTRLLVL.

The chain carries TRBV10-3 and TRBJ2-7; 10 nucleotides line up with TRBD2. CDR1 is ENHRY and CDR2 is SYGVKD in the germline V gene. V shed 3 bases, J shed 0 bases, and the junction held 5 bases outside the gene matches. CDR3 length equals 16 residues. The CDR3 loop is CAISDRTSGVSYEQYF. The CDR3 DNA reads TGTGCCATCAGTGACCGCACTAGCGGGGTCTCCTACGAGCAGTACTTC.

The chain couples TRBV2 to TRBJ1-6; 9 nucleotides line up with TRBD1. CDR3 length: 14 amino acids. V lost 5 bases and J lost 7; bases outside the gene matches: 3. Germline CDR1 is SNHLY and CDR2 is FYNNEI. The CDR3 nucleotides read TGTGCCAGCAGTCAAGGACAGGGGAATTCACCCCTCCACTTT. Translation: CASSQGQGNSPLHF.

The J gene is TRBJ1-1, the V gene TRBV7-5; the listed D gene, TRBD1, was not tested against the DNA. TRBV7-5 is classified as a pseudogene. The CDR3 length is 14 residues. The CDR3, as DNA: TGTGTCACCTCAAATGGACAGGGGTCCACTGAAGCTTTCTTT. It encodes CVTSNGQGSTEAFF.

This chain uses TRBV6-5 with TRBJ2-7; D not resolved. This CDR3 is built from 16 residues. The ends were cut back, 0 bases at V and 0 bases at J, with 12 bases in the middle. Per the germline V gene, CDR1 is MNHEY and CDR2 is SVGAGI. For the CDR3, the DNA is TGTGCCAGCAGTTACTCCGGTGCAATCCCCTCCTACGAGCAGTACTTC. Protein sequence: CASSYSGAIPSYEQYF.

J is TRBJ2-3 and V is TRBV9; 7 nucleotides align to TRBD2. J gave up 2 bases and V 4 bases, and 10 bases lay outside the gene matches. Germline CDR1 SGDLS, CDR2 YYNGEE. The CDR3 runs to 16 residues. CDR3 nucleotide sequence: TGTGCCAGCAGCCCCGGGCTAGCGGAGTTCACAGATACGCAGTATTTT. This codes for CASSPGLAEFTDTQYF.

The chain links TRBV18 to TRBJ1-2; weak D call: TRBD1 (6 bases). The germline V gene has CDR1 KGHSH and CDR2 LQKENI. The CDR3 has 17 amino acids. The V and J ends lost 3 bases and 4 bases respectively, with 21 bases between them. DNA for the CDR3: TGTGCCAGCTCACCGAGAGCAGGGGCTTTCCCGGGCTATGGCTACACCTTC. As protein: CASSPRAGAFPGYGYTF.

The gene calls are TRBV5-1 and TRBJ2-2; 12 nucleotides align to TRBD2. The CDR3 has 16 amino acids. V lost 4 bases to trimming and J lost 3 bases; unmatched junction nucleotides: 4. The germline V gene encodes CDR1 SGHRS and CDR2 YFSETQ. CDR3 sequence reads: CASSLRLAGDTGELFF. The CDR3 DNA reads as TGCGCCAGCAGCCTGCGACTAGCGGGGGACACCGGGGAGCTGTTTTTT.

A few counts support this clone. The V and J genes are TRBV6-5 and TRBJ1-1; D not resolved. The CDR3 runs to 15 residues. Per germline, CDR1 MNHEY and CDR2 SVGAGI. Between the trimmed V and J ends, which lost 3 bases and 3 bases, there was a span of 14 bases. In DNA form, the CDR3 reads TGTGCCAGCAGTTATTTCGGGCCCGGGGACACTGAAGCTTTCTTT. Its translation: CASSYFGPGDTEAFF.